Here is one T cell receptor (beta chain) with its context. Its antigen is still unknown. This sample was taken from a study of T cell responses to AZD1222 COVID-19 vaccine. Study findings and constraints: Regions 160-218 and 743-854 dominated among vaccine-associated CD4 TCRs spanning spike.

Data came from immunoSEQ multiplex PCR; TCRdb stores just in-frame clones and leaves some out. The sample carries around 160,000 clones, about 89% recorded once. The CDR3 contains 14 residues. Trimming stripped 0 bases from V and 4 bases from J, with 8 bases between. CDR1 SGHKS and CDR2 YYEKEE come from the germline V gene (reference sequence). The source material was peripheral blood, sampled on day 0 of MenACWY control vaccination. J is TRBJ1-3 and V is TRBV5-5; D is uncertain. The sequence was collected from an adult in good health. The CDR3 sequence: CASSLANRGNTIYF. The CDR3 bases are TGTGCCAGCAGCTTGGCTAATCGAGGAAACACCATATATTTT.